Listed below are T cell receptor beta chains from one sample, sequenced in a study of cytomegalovirus exposure and HLA in healthy donors. Repertoires were generated with immunoSEQ multiplex PCR, while TCRdb's copy carries only in-frame clones and drops some. Here the sample spans over 150,000 clones, roughly 65% being singletons. The specimen was PBMCs. Receptors originate from a woman aged 18-35 years in good health and CMV-seropositive. Both conserved end residues are part of each CDR3. A D gene is named only where the DNA matches it firmly. Clone size is given for some rows only: seen once, a few or many times, or a class if the clone is expanded.

abundance,d_gene,j_gene,v_gene,CDR3nt,CDR3aa
-,TRBD2,TRBJ2-1,TRBV4-3,TGCGCCAGCAGCCAAGCTCATAATAGCGGGGGACGGGGAGAGCAGTTCTTC,CASSQAHNSGGRGEQFF
-,-,TRBJ1-1,TRBV30,TGTGCCTGGAGCTCTGGGCCTAACACTGAAGCTTTCTTT,CAWSSGPNTEAFF
-,TRBD1,TRBJ1-1,TRBV5-1,TGCGCCAGCAGCTTACAAGGGGGCCGGAGCACTGAAGCCTTCTTT,CASSLQGGRSTEAFF
few,-,TRBJ1-6,TRBV5-1,TGCGCCAGCAGCTTGGGTCTTTCGGGGACAAGGACTTCACCCCTCCACTTT,CASSLGLSGTRTSPLHF
-,-,TRBJ2-5,TRBV28,TGTGCCAGCAGTCCTCCGGGACACCCGAAAGAGACCCAGTACTTC,CASSPPGHPKETQYF
-,-,TRBJ2-2,TRBV4-2,TGTGCCAGCTTATACATCCCGAACACCGGGGAGCTGTTTTTT,CASLYIPNTGELFF
-,TRBD1,TRBJ2-7,TRBV6-5,TGTGCCAGCAGAAGGGGGCAGAGCTCCTACGAGCAGTACTTC,CASRRGQSSYEQYF
-,TRBD1,TRBJ2-3,TRBV5-4,TGTGCCAGCAGCTTTGGACAGGGATGGGCAGATACGCAGTATTTT,CASSFGQGWADTQYF
once,TRBD1,TRBJ1-2,TRBV7-9,TGTGCCAGCAGTCAATGGGACAGGGAGTCCAACACCTTC,CASSQWDRESNTF
-,-,TRBJ1-6,TRBV5-1,TGCGCCAGCAGCTTGGACAGGCCGAGCTCCTATAATTCACCCCTCCACTTT,CASSLDRPSSYNSPLHF
few,-,TRBJ2-7,TRBV2,TGTGCCAGCAGCGTGGGAGGATACGAGCAGTACTTC,CASSVGGYEQYF
-,TRBD1,TRBJ1-1,TRBV28,TGTGCCAGCAGGCCTCAGGGGGCGGGAGCTTTCTTT,CASRPQGAGAFF
-,TRBD1,TRBJ2-7,TRBV28,TGTGCCAGCAGTAGCAGACAGGGATTCTCCTACGAGCAGTACTTC,CASSSRQGFSYEQYF
few,TRBD1,TRBJ1-1,TRBV6-5,TGTGCCAGCAGTTACTCGAGCAAAGGGGGCAAAGCTTTCTTT,CASSYSSKGGKAFF
-,-,TRBJ2-7,TRBV11-3,TGTGCCAGCAGCCAGAGTGCAGGTTACGAGCAGTACTTC,CASSQSAGYEQYF
-,TRBD2,TRBJ2-5,TRBV30,TGTGCCTGGAGTGTCGCTAGCGGGAGTGGAGAGACCCAGTACTTC,CAWSVASGSGETQYF
-,-,TRBJ1-2,TRBV5-1,TGCGCCACCCGGAGTAACCAAACTCCCTATGGCTACACCTTC,CATRSNQTPYGYTF
-,-,TRBJ1-5,TRBV7-2,TGTGCCAGCAGCTCAGGGAGGGATCAGCCCCAGCATTTT,CASSSGRDQPQHF
-,-,TRBJ1-2,TRBV29-1,TGCAGCGTTGAAGGTTTTATAGGGGACTATGGCTACACCTTC,CSVEGFIGDYGYTF
-,TRBD2,TRBJ2-1,TRBV9,TGTGCCAGCAGCCCCCCAGCGGGACCCTACAATGAGCAGTTCTTC,CASSPPAGPYNEQFF
-,-,TRBJ2-7,TRBV15,TGTGCCACCAGCAGGGGGGGGGCCCGATCCTACGAGCAGTACTTC,CATSRGGARSYEQYF
few,-,TRBJ1-1,TRBV6-1,TGTGCCAGCAGTGAAGGGCGGCTGAACACTGAAGCTTTCTTT,CASSEGRLNTEAFF
-,TRBD2,TRBJ2-7,TRBV28,TGTGCCAGCAGTTTATATGGACTAGCCAACTCCTACGAGCAGTACTTC,CASSLYGLANSYEQYF
once,-,TRBJ2-1,TRBV30,TGTGCCTGGATAGGGGGAGCGATCTCCTACAATGAGCAGTTCTTC,CAWIGGAISYNEQFF
few,-,TRBJ2-7,TRBV10-3,TGTGCCATCACGAGAGGCGGGCTCGCTTCGGGCGAGCAGTACTTC,CAITRGGLASGEQYF
-,TRBD1,TRBJ1-1,TRBV6-4,TGTGCCAGCAATGCGAGGGGATTAGGGGGCTCGCATACTGAAGCTTTCTTT,CASNARGLGGSHTEAFF
-,-,TRBJ1-4,TRBV30,TGTGCCTGGACCATCAGGGGAATCGGAGAAAAACTGTTTTTT,CAWTIRGIGEKLFF
-,-,TRBJ1-1,TRBV11-2,TGTGCCAGCAGGACAGGAGTCGGTATGAACACTGAAGCTTTCTTT,CASRTGVGMNTEAFF
-,-,TRBJ1-6,TRBV1,TGCACCAGCAGCCAAGAAGCGCACTCCATGCATAGTGTCCATAATTCCCCCCTCCACTTT,CTSSQEAHSMHSVHNSPLHF